This T cell receptor beta chain came from a study of cytomegalovirus exposure and HLA in healthy donors. Background on the study: In a previous analysis, some 110 million unique TCR beta sequences were found from 150 million to 200 million T cells. General study results and limits: About 90% or about 30% of the time was how often most TCR beta V segments were productive, according to an earlier analysis. When the data were analyzed later, several of the most significant clusters appeared to be linked to common viral pathogens.

Healthy donors of bone marrow made up the group. Trimming shortened V by 5 bases and J by 1 base, and 12 bases separated the two germline ends. CDR1 and CDR2 (germline): SGHNT, YENEEA. The CDR3 length is 15 residues. The PCR used 60 Vbeta and 13 Jbeta primers. Measured with immunoSEQ multiplex PCR; TCRdb has only the in-frame clones, and not every one. The sample includes roughly 120,000 clones, just under 75% seen only once; the top ten take 6.6%. Notes on this clone: Its antigen is as yet unknown.

The chain joins TRBV11-3 to TRBJ2-1; tentative D call: TRBD2 (5 bases). This TCR was recovered from a man between 35 and 55 years old in good health and CMV-seropositive. Source material: PBMCs. The CDR3 region is CASSQDWQSYNEQFF. CDR3 DNA sequence: TGTGCCAGCAGCCAGGACTGGCAATCCTACAATGAGCAGTTCTTC.